The 8 T cell receptor beta chains given below trace back to one sample, sequenced in a study of Ad26.COV2.S vaccination and SARS-CoV-2 variants. As to treatment: about 20 received Ad26.COV2.S at low or high dose, single or two shots; 5 received placebo; per-sample allocation not given. The investigators took samples on day 63 after the first vaccine or placebo injection. Method: immunoSEQ multiplex PCR; TCRdb's copy keeps in-frame clones and lacks some. The sample yields 300,000 to 400,000 clones, roughly 90% seen once. The sample here was peripheral blood, taken in a trial of Ad26.COV2.S vaccine versus placebo. Receptor source: a person between 18 and 65 years old who received the Ad26.COV2.S COVID-19 vaccine or a placebo.

CDR3 region: CASSSARGTDTQYF. CDR3 nucleotides: TGTGCCAGCAGCTCCGCTCGAGGCACAGATACGCAGTATTTT. The chain has TRBV11-2 and TRBJ2-3; D unresolved. Germline assignment: CDR1 SGHAT and CDR2 FQNNGV. CDR3 length: 14 residues. V lost 4 bases and J lost 1, with 9 bases in between.

V is TRBV3-1 (or the pseudogene TRBV3-2) and J is TRBJ2-2, with 7 bases identical to TRBD1. Trimming removed 5 bases from V and 2 bases from J; junction bases left unmatched: 2. This CDR3 has 14 amino acids. CDR1 and CDR2 from the germline V gene are LGHDT and YNNKEL (reference sequence). CDR3 protein: CASSTGVNTGELFF. The CDR3 DNA reads TGTGCCAGCAGCACAGGGGTAAACACCGGGGAGCTGTTTTTT.

J is TRBJ1-1 and V is TRBV6-2 or TRBV6-3; D is ambiguous. From germline, CDR1 is MNHEY and CDR2 SVGEGT. This CDR3 comprises 15 residues. Trimming removed 6 bases from V and 1 base from J, with 15 bases in between. The CDR3 coding sequence is TGTGCCAGCAGACCTACCCGGCTCCGGAACACTGAAGCTTTCTTT. It yields the protein CASRPTRLRNTEAFF.

This clone has only one observation. The gene calls are TRBV3-1 (or the pseudogene TRBV3-2) and TRBJ2-1; D could derive from TRBD1 or TRBD2 (5 bases each). The V gene lost 6 bases and the J gene lost 1 base, with 10 bases spanning the gap. CDR1 is LGHDT, CDR2 YNNKEL, per germline (reference sequence). There are 14 residues in the CDR3. The CDR3 reads CASSPGRSYNEQFF. The CDR3 DNA reads as TGTGCCAGCAGTCCGGGGCGATCCTACAATGAGCAGTTCTTC.

V usage is TRBV7-2 and J usage is TRBJ2-5, with 9 nucleotides matching TRBD2. Germline V lookup: CDR1 SGHTA, CDR2 FQGNSA. The CDR3 loop spans 16 amino acids. Trimming at V came to 5 bases and at J to 1 base, leaving 8 bases not matched to a gene. As DNA, the CDR3 is TGTGCCAGCAGCCCTCTTAGCGGGGGCTTCCAAGAGACCCAGTACTTC. This encodes CASSPLSGGFQETQYF.

This sequence joins TRBV9 and TRBJ1-2; D is possibly TRBD1 (6 bases). The ends were cut back, 0 bases at V and 4 bases at J, with 13 bases in the middle. CDR1 is SGDLS and CDR2 is YYNGEE in the germline V gene. The CDR3 extends over 15 amino acids. The CDR3 region is CASSVDLGQRYGYTF. The CDR3 DNA is TGTGCCAGCAGCGTAGACCTGGGACAACGCTATGGCTACACCTTC. Full variable domain (rest looked up from reference TRBV9 and TRBJ1-2): DSGVTQTPKHLITATGQRVTLRCSPRSGDLSVYWYQQSLDQGLQFLIQYYNGEERAKGNILERFSAQQFPDLHSELNLSSLELGDSALYFCASSVDLGQRYGYTFGSGTRLTVV.

CDR3 bases: TGCGCCAGCAGCCCGGGGTGGGCGACAGTGAACTATGGCTACACCTTC. Its translation is CASSPGWATVNYGYTF. This sequence joins TRBV4-3 and TRBJ1-2; tentatively, D is TRBD1 (5 bases). Trimming removed 4 bases at V and 2 bases at J, with 17 bases between. Germline V lookup: CDR1 LGHNA, CDR2 YSLEER. The CDR3 has 16 amino acids.

This chain uses TRBV5-1 with TRBJ2-2; 8 nucleotides line up with TRBD1. Trimming cost V 0 bases and J 5 bases; bases outside gene matches: 3. Germline CDR1 is SGHRS and CDR2 is YFSETQ. The length of the CDR3 is 15 residues. The CDR3 here is CASSLGQGWTGELFF. CDR3 coding DNA: TGCGCCAGCAGCTTGGGACAGGGGTGGACCGGGGAGCTGTTTTTT.